Shown below are 11 T cell receptor beta chains from a single sample sequenced in a study of PD-L1 blockade in urothelial cancer. Time point defined: pretreatment peripheral blood. Sequenced by immunoSEQ multiplex PCR; TCRdb stores in-frame clones only, minus some. Of tens of thousands of clones listed, roughly 84% are singletons. Sample: PBMCs, taken around atezolizumab (anti-PD-L1) treatment. Receptors were obtained from a man aged 55 to 70 with urothelial cancer.

The chain has TRBV27 and TRBJ1-5; 9 bases match TRBD1. V trimming: 5 bases; J trimming: 7 bases; junction bases outside the gene matches: 12. The CDR3 is 16 amino acids. Per the germline V gene, CDR1 is MNHEY and CDR2 is SMNVEV (reference sequence). The CDR3 nucleotides are TGTGCCAGCAGTCCAGGACAGGGGTGGCGAAAACAGCCCCAGCATTTT. Translation: CASSPGQGWRKQPQHF.

V usage is TRBV7-8 and J usage is TRBJ1-5, with no clear D. This CDR3 is 18 amino acids long. From germline, CDR1 is SGHVS and CDR2 FQNEAQ. V lost 1 base and J 3 bases, leaving 19 bases between the germline ends. The CDR3 region is CASSLVVPRGVINQPQHF. For the CDR3, the DNA is TGTGCCAGCAGCTTAGTGGTACCGCGAGGAGTCATCAATCAGCCCCAGCATTTT.

The V gene is TRBV27, the J gene TRBJ2-5; D gene uncertain. The V gene lost 5 bases and the J gene lost 0 bases, with 10 bases spanning the gap. This CDR3 is 14 amino acids long. Germline V gives CDR1 MNHEY, CDR2 SMNVEV (reference sequence). The CDR3 reads CASSPRSDQETQYF. The DNA for the CDR3 is TGTGCCAGCAGTCCGAGGTCCGACCAAGAGACCCAGTACTTC.

This clone was found a few times. The chain joins TRBV7-8 to TRBJ1-1; D not certain. V was cut by 1 base and J by 0 bases, with 6 bases left in between. Germline CDR1 and CDR2: SGHVS and FQNEAQ. The CDR3 is 14 amino acids. The DNA for the CDR3 is TGTGCCAGCAGCTTAGTCGACATGAACACTGAAGCTTTCTTT. Encoded protein: CASSLVDMNTEAFF.

This clone was recorded once. J is TRBJ2-7 and V is TRBV7-6; D not certain. Trimming cost V 2 bases and J 4 bases, with 9 bases left between them. This CDR3 comprises 13 residues. Germline values: CDR1 SGHVS, CDR2 FNYEAQ. In DNA form, the CDR3 reads TGTGCCAGCAGCTTAACCGATGCGTACGAGCAGTACTTC. Its translation: CASSLTDAYEQYF.

The chain joins TRBV5-8 to TRBJ1-5, with TRBD1 matching over 7 bases. The V gene's germline CDR1 is SGHTS and CDR2 YDEGEE. The length of the CDR3 is 16 residues. V lost 4 bases, J lost 1 base, and 8 bases stayed unmatched. CDR3 bases: TGTGCCAGCAGCGCGAGACAGGGAGCAAGCAATCAGCCCCAGCATTTT. This translates into CASSARQGASNQPQHF.

The chain uses TRBV7-3 and TRBJ1-1; D call uncertain. Germline V gives CDR1 SGHTA, CDR2 FQGTGA. V was cut by 4 bases and J by 5 bases, with 14 bases left in between. The CDR3 runs to 14 residues. This CDR3 is CASSSGIPGTEAFF. DNA of the CDR3: TGTGCCAGCAGCTCCGGGATCCCTGGGACTGAAGCTTTCTTT. Complete variable domain (other parts from reference TRBV7-3 and TRBJ1-1): GAGVSQTPSNKVTEKGKYVELRCDPISGHTALYWYRQSLGQGPEFLIYFQGTGAADDSGLPNDRFFAVRPEGSVSTLKIQRTERGDSAVYLCASSSGIPGTEAFFGQGTRLTVV.

This rearrangement joins TRBV7-8 to TRBJ2-2, with a weak D call TRBD2 (6 bases). Germline values: CDR1 SGHVS, CDR2 FQNEAQ. Trimming removed 5 bases from V and 4 bases from J, with 14 bases in between. CDR3 length: 15 residues. The DNA for the CDR3 is TGTGCCAGCAGCGGGAGGACTGAAGCCACCGGGGAGCTGTTTTTT. Translating it yields CASSGRTEATGELFF.

This clone came up a few times. This rearrangement joins TRBV4-2 to TRBJ1-1, with D tentatively TRBD1 (6 bases). Germline V gives CDR1 LGHNA, CDR2 YNFKEQ. Trimming took off 6 bases at V and 1 base at J, with 12 bases between the two ends. The CDR3 has 14 amino acids. The CDR3 reads CASSFGGPNTEAFF. The CDR3 coding sequence is TGTGCCAGCAGTTTCGGGGGGCCGAACACTGAAGCTTTCTTT.

The rearrangement joins TRBV9 to TRBJ1-1; possible D gene TRBD1, 5 bases. The CDR3 extends over 14 amino acids. Trimming took off 4 bases at V and 4 bases at J, with 14 bases between the two ends. The germline V gene encodes CDR1 SGDLS and CDR2 YYNGEE. This CDR3 reads CASSFRALGTEAFF. The CDR3 bases are TGTGCCAGCAGCTTCAGGGCGCTGGGCACTGAAGCTTTCTTT.

The count of this clone is one. The rearrangement links TRBV2 to TRBJ1-5; 7 bases line up with TRBD1. Trimming took 0 bases from V and 3 from J; bases not matched to a gene: 5. Germline CDR1 reads SNHLY; CDR2 reads FYNNEI. This CDR3 has 16 amino acids. CDR3 region: CASSEARGQLNQPQHF. CDR3 in DNA: TGTGCCAGCAGTGAAGCGCGGGGACAGCTCAATCAGCCCCAGCATTTT.